The clone carrying this T cell receptor (beta chain) was counted at least ten times. Its antigen is not known. Two oligonucleotides, mixed equimolar, formed the beta constant-region primer covering TRBC1 and TRBC2. Four rounds of PCR amplified the ligated cDNA using nested alpha and beta constant-region primers plus SP2. A 12-nucleotide UMI and the SP2 primer were added to the cDNA 3' end by oligonucleotide ligation. From the UMI-ligation and nested PCR reads, TCRdb called clonotypes with MiXCR, one entry per CDR3 protein. The sample includes over 90,000 distinct CDR3 sequences, about 10% seen only once; the top ten take 0.13%. CMV status came from CD4+ T cell IFNgamma after overnight CMV lysate stimulation of fresh PBMCs. Four subsets defined by CD45RA and CD27 were sorted after CD3, CD4, CD8 and live/dead staining. The data belong to a study of naive and memory T cell subsets. Study-wide findings and caveats: Between naive and memory subsets, TCR abundance power law exponents differed. Possibly reflecting memory cells re-expressing CD45RA, a few larger clonotypes occurred in naive repertoires, especially CD8.

The CDR3 runs 15 residues. CDR1 and CDR2 (germline): KGHSH, LQKENI. Deletions cut 3 bases from V and 2 bases from J, with 14 bases between. The sequenced material came from naive CD4+ T cells from blood. This receptor was taken from a human donor in good health. This chain links TRBV18 with TRBJ2-7; perhaps D is TRBD1 or TRBD2 (5 bases each). The DNA of the CDR3 is TGTGCCAGCTCACCCCTGGGGGAAACGGCCTACGAGCAGTACTTC. The encoded protein is CASSPLGETAYEQYF.